This TCR beta chain was profiled in a study of OX40 agonist ivuxolimab in advanced cancers. In the study overall: Partial responses occurred in three patients (one hepatocellular carcinoma, two cutaneous melanoma). General study findings and limits: Partly responding patients at 0.1-3.0 mg/kg showed some of the smallest clonal expansion.

Remarks on this clone: What it recognizes is unknown.

Some clones are missing from TCRdb's copy, which holds only in-frame ones; the method was immunoSEQ multiplex PCR. Here the sample spans 55,000 to 65,000 clones, about 88% being singletons. The sequencing used CD4+ or CD8+ T cells sorted from blood, collected in a trial of the OX40 agonist ivuxolimab. The source of this sequence is an adult with an advanced solid tumor such as melanoma, head and neck, liver or kidney cancer.

The chain's CDR3 is CASSRLAGGETQYF. Written as DNA, the CDR3 is TGTGCCAGCAGCCGGTTAGCGGGAGGGGAGACCCAGTACTTC. The rearrangement joins TRBV14 to TRBJ2-5, with 11 bases aligning to TRBD2. The CDR3 length is 14 residues. The germline V gene encodes CDR1 SGHDN and CDR2 FVKESK. Trimming cost V 4 bases and J 5 bases; bases outside gene matches: 3.